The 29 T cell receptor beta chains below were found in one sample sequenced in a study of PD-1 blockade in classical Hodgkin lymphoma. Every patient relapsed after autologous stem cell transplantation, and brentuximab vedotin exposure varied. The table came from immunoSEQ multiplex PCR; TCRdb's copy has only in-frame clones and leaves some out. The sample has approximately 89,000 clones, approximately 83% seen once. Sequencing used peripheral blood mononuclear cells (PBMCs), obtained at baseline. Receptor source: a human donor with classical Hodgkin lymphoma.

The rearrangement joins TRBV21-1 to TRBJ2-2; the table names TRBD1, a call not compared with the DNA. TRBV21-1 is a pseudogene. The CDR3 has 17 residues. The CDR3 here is CAGPGQGALEWTGELFF. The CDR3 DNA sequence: TGTGCAGGCCCGGGACAGGGGGCTTTAGAGTGGACCGGGGAGCTGTTTTTT.

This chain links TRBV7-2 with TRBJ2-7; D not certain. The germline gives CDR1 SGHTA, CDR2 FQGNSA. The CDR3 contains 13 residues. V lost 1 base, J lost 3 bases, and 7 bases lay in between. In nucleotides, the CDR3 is TGTGCCAGCAGCTTAGTGCTTAACTACGAGCAGTACTTC. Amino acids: CASSLVLNYEQYF.

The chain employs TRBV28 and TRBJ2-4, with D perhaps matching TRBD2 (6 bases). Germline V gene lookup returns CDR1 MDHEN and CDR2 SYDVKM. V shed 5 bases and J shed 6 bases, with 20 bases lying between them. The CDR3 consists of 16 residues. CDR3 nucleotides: TGTGCCAGCAGTCTAATCCAAGCGGGCGCGGGAAACATTCAGTACTTC. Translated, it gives CASSLIQAGAGNIQYF. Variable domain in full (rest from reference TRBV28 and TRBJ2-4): DVKVTQSSRYLVKRTGEKVFLECVQDMDHENMFWYRQDPGLGLRLIYFSYDVKMKEKGDIPEGYSVSREKKERFSLILESASTNQTSMYLCASSLIQAGAGNIQYFGAGTRLSVL.

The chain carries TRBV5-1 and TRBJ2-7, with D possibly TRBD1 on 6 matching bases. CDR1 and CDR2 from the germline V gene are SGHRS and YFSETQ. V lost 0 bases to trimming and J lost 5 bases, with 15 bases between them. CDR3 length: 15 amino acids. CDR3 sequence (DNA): TGCGCCAGCAGCTTGGCCATGGGGGCGCTCGACGAGCAGTACTTC. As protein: CASSLAMGALDEQYF. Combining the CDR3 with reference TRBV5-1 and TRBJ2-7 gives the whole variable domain KAGVTQTPRYLIKTRGQQVTLSCSPISGHRSVSWYQQTPGQGLQFLFEYFSETQRNKGNFPGRFSGRQFSNSRSEMNVSTLELGDSALYLCASSLAMGALDEQYFGPGTRLTVT.

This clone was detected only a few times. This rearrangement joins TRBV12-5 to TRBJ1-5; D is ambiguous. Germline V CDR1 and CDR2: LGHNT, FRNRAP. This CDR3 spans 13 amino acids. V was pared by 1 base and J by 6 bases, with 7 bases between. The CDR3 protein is CASGLGVVQPQHF. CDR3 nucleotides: TGTGCTAGTGGTTTGGGGGTCGTTCAGCCCCAGCATTTT. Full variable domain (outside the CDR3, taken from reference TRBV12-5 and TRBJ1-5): DARVTQTPRHKVTEMGQEVTMRCQPILGHNTVFWYRQTMMQGLELLAYFRNRAPLDDSGMPKDRFSAEMPDATLATLKIQPSEPRDSAVYFCASGLGVVQPQHFGDGTRLSIL.

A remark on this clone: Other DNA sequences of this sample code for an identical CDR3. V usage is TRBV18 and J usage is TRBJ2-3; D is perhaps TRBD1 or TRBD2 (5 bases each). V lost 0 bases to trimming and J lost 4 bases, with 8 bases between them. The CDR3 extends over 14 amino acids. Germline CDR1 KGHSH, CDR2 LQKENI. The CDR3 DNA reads TGTGCCAGCTCACCACCGGGACGGGCAGATACGCAGTATTTT. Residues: CASSPPGRADTQYF.

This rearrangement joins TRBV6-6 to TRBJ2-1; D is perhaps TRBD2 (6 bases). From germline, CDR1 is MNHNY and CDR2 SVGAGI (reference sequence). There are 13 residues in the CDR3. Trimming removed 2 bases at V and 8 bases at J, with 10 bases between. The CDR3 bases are TGTGCCAGCAGTTACGGAGGGCTGGATGAGCAGTTCTTC. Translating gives CASSYGGLDEQFF.

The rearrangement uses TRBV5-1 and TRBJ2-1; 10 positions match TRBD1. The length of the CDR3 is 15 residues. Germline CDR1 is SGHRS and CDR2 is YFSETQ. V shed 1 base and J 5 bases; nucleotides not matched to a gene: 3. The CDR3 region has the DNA TGCGCCAGCAGCTTGCCCGGGACAGGGGACAATGAGCAGTTCTTC. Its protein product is CASSLPGTGDNEQFF.

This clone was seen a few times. CDR3: CASSVGQGRNQPQHF. CDR3 sequence (DNA): TGTGCCAGTAGTGTTGGACAGGGTAGAAATCAGCCCCAGCATTTT. The V and J genes are TRBV19 and TRBJ1-5; TRBD1 matches 8 bases. The junction had 7 bases not matched to a gene; V was cut back by 5 bases and J by 4 bases. CDR3 length equals 15 residues. Germline V gene sequence: CDR1 LNHDA, CDR2 SQIVND (reference sequence).

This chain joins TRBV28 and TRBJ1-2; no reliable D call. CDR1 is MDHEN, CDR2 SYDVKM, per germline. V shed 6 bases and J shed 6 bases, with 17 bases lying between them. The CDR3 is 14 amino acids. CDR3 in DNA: TGTGCCAGCAGCATGGACCTCTCTCTTCATGGCTACACCTTC. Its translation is CASSMDLSLHGYTF.

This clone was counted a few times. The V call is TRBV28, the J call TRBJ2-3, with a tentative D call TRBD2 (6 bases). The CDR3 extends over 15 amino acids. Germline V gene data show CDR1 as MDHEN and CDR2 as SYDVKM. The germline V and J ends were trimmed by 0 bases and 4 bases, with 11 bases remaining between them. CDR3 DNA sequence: TGTGCCAGCAGTTTATGGGGCGGGACGGCAGATACGCAGTATTTT. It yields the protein CASSLWGGTADTQYF.

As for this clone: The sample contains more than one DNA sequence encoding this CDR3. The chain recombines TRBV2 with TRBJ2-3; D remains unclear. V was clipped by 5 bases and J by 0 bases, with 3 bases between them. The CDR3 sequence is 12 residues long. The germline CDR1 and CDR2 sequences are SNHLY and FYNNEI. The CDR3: CASSTSTDTQYF. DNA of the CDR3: TGTGCCAGCAGTACCAGCACAGATACGCAGTATTTT.

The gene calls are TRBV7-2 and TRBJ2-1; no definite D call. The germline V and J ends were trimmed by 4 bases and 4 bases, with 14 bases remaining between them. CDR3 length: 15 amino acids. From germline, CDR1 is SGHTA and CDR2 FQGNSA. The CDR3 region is CASSSPSDEYNEQFF. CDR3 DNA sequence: TGTGCCAGCAGCTCGCCTTCGGACGAGTACAATGAGCAGTTCTTC.

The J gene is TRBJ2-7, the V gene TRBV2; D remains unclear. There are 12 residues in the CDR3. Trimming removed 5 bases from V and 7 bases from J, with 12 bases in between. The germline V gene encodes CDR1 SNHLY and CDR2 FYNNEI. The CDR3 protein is CASSTSSREQYF. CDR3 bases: TGTGCCAGCAGTACAAGCTCTCGGGAGCAGTACTTC.

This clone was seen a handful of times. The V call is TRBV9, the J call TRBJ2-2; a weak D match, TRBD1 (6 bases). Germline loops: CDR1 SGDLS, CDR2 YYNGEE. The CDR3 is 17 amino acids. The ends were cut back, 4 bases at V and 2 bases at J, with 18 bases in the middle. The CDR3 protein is CASSPLLGQTNTGELFF. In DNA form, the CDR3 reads TGTGCCAGCAGCCCCCTTCTCGGACAGACCAACACCGGGGAGCTGTTTTTT.

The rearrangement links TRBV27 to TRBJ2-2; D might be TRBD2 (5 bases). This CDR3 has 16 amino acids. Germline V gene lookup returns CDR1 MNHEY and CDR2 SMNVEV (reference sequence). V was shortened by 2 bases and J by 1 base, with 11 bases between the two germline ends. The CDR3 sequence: CASSLRTAQNTGELFF. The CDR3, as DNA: TGTGCCAGCAGTTTAAGGACTGCTCAGAACACCGGGGAGCTGTTTTTT.

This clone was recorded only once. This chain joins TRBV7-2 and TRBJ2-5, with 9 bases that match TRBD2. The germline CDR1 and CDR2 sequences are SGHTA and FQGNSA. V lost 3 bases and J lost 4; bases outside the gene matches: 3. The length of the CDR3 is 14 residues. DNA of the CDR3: TGTGCCAGCAGCTTCCTGACTAGCGGAGAGACCCAGTACTTC. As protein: CASSFLTSGETQYF.

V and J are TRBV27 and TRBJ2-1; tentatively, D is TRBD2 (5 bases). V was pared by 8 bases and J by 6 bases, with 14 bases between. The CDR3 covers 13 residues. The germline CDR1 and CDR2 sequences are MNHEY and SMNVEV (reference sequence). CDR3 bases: TGTGCCAGCGGGTGGAGGCCGTCCAATGAGCAGTTCTTC. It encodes CASGWRPSNEQFF.

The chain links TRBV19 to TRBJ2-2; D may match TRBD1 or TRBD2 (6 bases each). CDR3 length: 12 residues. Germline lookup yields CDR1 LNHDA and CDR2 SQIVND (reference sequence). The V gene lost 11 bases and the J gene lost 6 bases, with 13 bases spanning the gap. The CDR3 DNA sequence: TGTGCCCTCAGAGGGGGGTCCGGGGAGCTGTTTTTT. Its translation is CALRGGSGELFF.

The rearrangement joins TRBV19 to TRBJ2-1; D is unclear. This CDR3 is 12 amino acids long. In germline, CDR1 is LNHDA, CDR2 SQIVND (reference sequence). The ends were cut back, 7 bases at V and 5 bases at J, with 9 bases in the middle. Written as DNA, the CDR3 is TGTGCCAGTACCCTTAAAAACAATGAGCAGTTCTTC. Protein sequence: CASTLKNNEQFF.

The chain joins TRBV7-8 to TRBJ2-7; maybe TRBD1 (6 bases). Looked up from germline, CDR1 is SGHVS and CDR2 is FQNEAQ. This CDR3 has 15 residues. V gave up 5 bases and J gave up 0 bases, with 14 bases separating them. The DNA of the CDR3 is TGTGCCAGCAGCCAGCGGACAGACAGCTCCTACGAGCAGTACTTC. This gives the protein CASSQRTDSSYEQYF. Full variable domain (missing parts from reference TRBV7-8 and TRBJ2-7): GAGVSQSPRYKVAKRGQDVALRCDPISGHVSLFWYQQALGQGPEFLTYFQNEAQLDKSGLPSDRFFAERPEGSVSTLKIQRTQQEDSAVYLCASSQRTDSSYEQYFGPGTRLTVT.

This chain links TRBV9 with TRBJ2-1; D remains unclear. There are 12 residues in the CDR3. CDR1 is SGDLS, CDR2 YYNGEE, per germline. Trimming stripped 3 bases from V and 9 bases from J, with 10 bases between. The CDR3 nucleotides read TGTGCCAGCAGCGCTCCCAACGGTGAGCAGTTCTTC. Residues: CASSAPNGEQFF.

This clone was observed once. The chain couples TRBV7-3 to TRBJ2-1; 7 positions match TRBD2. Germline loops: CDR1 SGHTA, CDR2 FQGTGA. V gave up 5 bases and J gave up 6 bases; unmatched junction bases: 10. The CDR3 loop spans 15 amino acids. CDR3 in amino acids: CASSPLGGLTNEQFF. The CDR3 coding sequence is TGTGCCAGCAGCCCCCTGGGAGGGCTTACCAATGAGCAGTTCTTC.

The CDR3 coding sequence is TGTGCCAGCAGTCCCCCCCTCGGACTAGCGGGAGGTGGTGAGCAGTTCTTC. Encoded protein: CASSPPLGLAGGGEQFF. V is TRBV27 and J is TRBJ2-1, with 14 nucleotides matching TRBD2. The CDR3 has 17 residues. The junction had 12 bases not matched to a gene; V was cut back by 5 bases and J by 9 bases. In germline, CDR1 is MNHEY, CDR2 SMNVEV (reference sequence).

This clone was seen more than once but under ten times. The CDR3 DNA follows: TGTGCCAGCAGCCCCGGGGGGGATACGCAGTATTTT. Translation: CASSPGGDTQYF. The V call is TRBV7-8, the J call TRBJ2-3; 7 bases agree with TRBD2. The CDR3 consists of 12 residues. V lost 5 bases and J lost 6; bases outside the gene matches: 2. Germline assignment: CDR1 SGHVS and CDR2 FQNEAQ.

The CDR3 here is CATSRAIHSDTQYF. CDR3 DNA: TGTGCCACCAGCAGAGCTATTCATTCAGATACGCAGTATTTT. V and J are TRBV15 and TRBJ2-3, with D unresolved. The CDR3 has 14 amino acids. V was clipped by 1 base and J by 4 bases, with 9 bases between them. The germline V gene has CDR1 LNHNV and CDR2 YYDKDF (reference sequence).

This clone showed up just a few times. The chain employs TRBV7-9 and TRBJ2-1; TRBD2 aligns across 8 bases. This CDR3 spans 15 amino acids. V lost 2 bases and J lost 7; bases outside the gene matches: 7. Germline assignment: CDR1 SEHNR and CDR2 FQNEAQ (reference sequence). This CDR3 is CASSLPGTSANEQFF. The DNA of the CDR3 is TGTGCCAGCAGCTTACCCGGGACTAGTGCTAATGAGCAGTTCTTC.

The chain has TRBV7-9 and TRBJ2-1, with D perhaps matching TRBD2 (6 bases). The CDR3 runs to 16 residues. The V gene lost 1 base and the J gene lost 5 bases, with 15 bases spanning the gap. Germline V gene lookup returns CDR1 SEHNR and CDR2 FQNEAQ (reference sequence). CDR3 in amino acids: CASSLGFGLANNEQFF. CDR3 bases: TGTGCCAGCAGCTTAGGTTTTGGGCTAGCGAACAATGAGCAGTTCTTC. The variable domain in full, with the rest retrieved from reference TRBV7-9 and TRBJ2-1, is DTGVSQNPRHKITKRGQNVTFRCDPISEHNRLYWYRQTLGQGPEFLTYFQNEAQLEKSRLLSDRFSAERPKGSFSTLEIQRTEQGDSAMYLCASSLGFGLANNEQFFGPGTRLTVL.

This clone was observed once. The CDR3 reads CASSVGNTQYF. CDR3 DNA: TGTGCCAGCAGTGTAGGGAATACGCAGTATTTT. The V and J genes are TRBV6-5 and TRBJ2-3; D remains unclear. V lost 5 bases, J lost 7 bases, and 7 bases lay in between. Germline V CDR1 and CDR2: MNHEY, SVGAGI. The CDR3 spans 11 residues.